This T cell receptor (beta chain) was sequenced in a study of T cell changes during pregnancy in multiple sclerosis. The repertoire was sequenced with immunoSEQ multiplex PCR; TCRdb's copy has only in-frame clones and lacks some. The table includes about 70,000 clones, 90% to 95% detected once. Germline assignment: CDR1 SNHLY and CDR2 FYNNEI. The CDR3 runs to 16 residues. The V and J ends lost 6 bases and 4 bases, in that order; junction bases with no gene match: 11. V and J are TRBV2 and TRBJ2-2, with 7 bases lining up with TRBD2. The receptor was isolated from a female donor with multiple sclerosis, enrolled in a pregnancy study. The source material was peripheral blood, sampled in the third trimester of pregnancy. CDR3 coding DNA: TGTGCCAGCAGCGACCCGGAGACTAGCAGCACCGGGGAGCTGTTTTTT. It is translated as CASSDPETSSTGELFF. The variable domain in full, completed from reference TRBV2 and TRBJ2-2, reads EPEVTQTPSHQVTQMGQEVILRCVPISNHLYFYWYRQILGQKVEFLVSFYNNEISEKSEIFDDQFSVERPDGSNFTLKIRSTKLEDSAMYFCASSDPETSSTGELFFGEGSRLTVL.